These T cell receptor beta chains were read from a single sample in a study of cytomegalovirus exposure and HLA in healthy donors. Measured with immunoSEQ multiplex PCR; TCRdb has only the in-frame clones, and not every one. The profile covers about 79,000 clones, with over 85% appearing a single time and about 3.6% taken by the ten largest. The material sequenced was PBMCs. Receptors were obtained from a woman under 40 in good health and CMV-seronegative. CDR3s include the opening cysteine and the closing phenylalanine or tryptophan. D genes are given only for firm matches. Rows give clone size only sometimes, using once, few, many, or a class for an expanded clone.

clone_size: -; j_call: TRBJ2-1; d_call: TRBD2; v_call: TRBV30; cdr3_aa: CAWNRLAGANEQFF; cdr3_nt: TGTGCCTGGAATCGACTAGCGGGGGCCAATGAGCAGTTCTTC
clone_size: -; j_call: TRBJ2-1; d_call: TRBD1; v_call: TRBV11-2; cdr3_aa: CASSLATGTGTINEQFF; cdr3_nt: TGTGCCAGCAGCTTAGCCACCGGGACAGGGACAATCAATGAGCAGTTCTTC
clone_size: -; j_call: TRBJ2-5; d_call: -; v_call: TRBV9; cdr3_aa: CASSVEGGPETQYF; cdr3_nt: TGTGCCAGCAGCGTAGAGGGGGGGCCAGAGACCCAGTACTTC
clone_size: -; j_call: TRBJ1-2; d_call: -; v_call: TRBV5-6; cdr3_aa: CASSPRQSSSGYGYTF; cdr3_nt: TGTGCCAGCAGCCCACGACAGAGCTCTTCGGGCTATGGCTACACCTTC
clone_size: -; j_call: TRBJ1-2; d_call: -; v_call: TRBV19; cdr3_aa: CASSIGRGPGGYTF; cdr3_nt: TGTGCCAGTAGTATAGGGAGAGGTCCGGGTGGCTACACCTTC
clone_size: few; j_call: TRBJ1-2; d_call: TRBD1; v_call: TRBV6-1; cdr3_aa: CASSDRTGEYGYTF; cdr3_nt: TGTGCCAGCAGTGACCGGACAGGAGAGTATGGCTACACCTTC
clone_size: -; j_call: TRBJ2-3; d_call: -; v_call: TRBV5-1; cdr3_aa: CASSSTATSTDTQYF; cdr3_nt: TGCGCCAGCAGCTCGACAGCGACTAGCACAGATACGCAGTATTTT
clone_size: -; j_call: TRBJ2-4; d_call: TRBD2; v_call: TRBV4-1; cdr3_aa: CASSPREGMAKNIQYF; cdr3_nt: TGCGCCAGCAGTCCGAGGGAGGGTATGGCCAAAAACATTCAGTACTTC
clone_size: -; j_call: TRBJ1-2; d_call: -; v_call: TRBV9; cdr3_aa: CASSHDSF; cdr3_nt: TGTGCCAGCAGCCACGACAGCTTC
clone_size: -; j_call: TRBJ2-7; d_call: -; v_call: TRBV5-1; cdr3_aa: CASSLDLIYEQYF; cdr3_nt: TGCGCCAGCAGCTTGGATCTTATATACGAGCAGTACTTC
clone_size: -; j_call: TRBJ2-1; d_call: -; v_call: TRBV18; cdr3_aa: CASSPDSASSYNEQFF; cdr3_nt: TGTGCCAGCTCCCCGGACAGTGCAAGCTCCTACAATGAGCAGTTCTTC
clone_size: -; j_call: TRBJ2-7; d_call: -; v_call: TRBV5-1; cdr3_aa: CASSLGPGSYEQYF; cdr3_nt: TGCGCCAGCAGCTTGGGGCCAGGGTCCTACGAGCAGTACTTC
clone_size: -; j_call: TRBJ2-1; d_call: -; v_call: TRBV5-1; cdr3_aa: CASSLGQGRDNEQFF; cdr3_nt: TGCGCCAGCAGCTTGGGACAGGGGAGGGACAATGAGCAGTTCTTC
clone_size: -; j_call: TRBJ2-7; d_call: -; v_call: TRBV15; cdr3_aa: CATSRVSGSYEQYF; cdr3_nt: TGTGCCACCAGCAGAGTCAGCGGTTCCTACGAGCAGTACTTC
clone_size: -; j_call: TRBJ2-2; d_call: TRBD2; v_call: TRBV9; cdr3_aa: CASSVGGGGAHGELFF; cdr3_nt: TGTGCCAGCAGCGTAGGAGGCGGGGGGGCCCACGGGGAGCTGTTTTTT
clone_size: -; j_call: TRBJ1-2; d_call: TRBD1; v_call: TRBV5-1; cdr3_aa: CASSSRPEGAGDYGYTF; cdr3_nt: TGCGCCAGCAGCTCGAGGCCTGAGGGGGCGGGTGACTATGGCTACACCTTC
clone_size: -; j_call: TRBJ1-2; d_call: TRBD1; v_call: TRBV4-3; cdr3_aa: CASSRVTGVSGYGYTF; cdr3_nt: TGCGCCAGCAGCCGCGTAACAGGGGTATCTGGCTATGGCTACACCTTC
clone_size: -; j_call: TRBJ2-5; d_call: TRBD2; v_call: TRBV5-4; cdr3_aa: CASSGEASGRGETQYF; cdr3_nt: TGTGCCAGCAGCGGGGAGGCTAGCGGGAGGGGAGAGACCCAGTACTTC
clone_size: -; j_call: TRBJ1-3; d_call: -; v_call: TRBV19; cdr3_aa: CASIGGASGNTIYF; cdr3_nt: TGTGCCAGTATTGGGGGGGCCTCTGGAAACACCATATATTTT
clone_size: -; j_call: TRBJ1-6; d_call: -; v_call: TRBV16; cdr3_aa: CASSQQGGASYNSPLHF; cdr3_nt: TGTGCCAGCAGCCAACAGGGAGGGGCCTCCTATAATTCACCCCTCCACTTT
clone_size: -; j_call: TRBJ2-5; d_call: TRBD1; v_call: TRBV18; cdr3_aa: CASSLGQQETQYF; cdr3_nt: TGTGCCAGCTCACTGGGACAGCAAGAGACCCAGTACTTC
clone_size: -; j_call: TRBJ1-6; d_call: TRBD1; v_call: TRBV4-1; cdr3_aa: CASSQGQGSPLHF; cdr3_nt: TGCGCCAGCAGCCAAGGACAGGGGTCACCCCTCCACTTT
clone_size: -; j_call: TRBJ2-3; d_call: TRBD2; v_call: TRBV5-1; cdr3_aa: CASSLGTSGGTDTQYF; cdr3_nt: TGCGCCAGCAGCCTCGGGACTAGCGGGGGCACAGATACGCAGTATTTT
clone_size: -; j_call: TRBJ2-2; d_call: TRBD1; v_call: TRBV5-1; cdr3_aa: CASSGGTGPGELFF; cdr3_nt: TGCGCCAGCAGCGGGGGGACAGGGCCAGGGGAGCTGTTTTTT
clone_size: -; j_call: TRBJ1-2; d_call: TRBD1; v_call: TRBV5-1; cdr3_aa: CASSWETGNYGYTF; cdr3_nt: TGCGCCAGCAGCTGGGAGACAGGGAACTATGGCTACACCTTC
clone_size: -; j_call: TRBJ2-2; d_call: TRBD2; v_call: TRBV7-3; cdr3_aa: CASSLLAGLNTGELFF; cdr3_nt: TGTGCCAGCAGCTTACTAGCGGGATTAAACACCGGGGAGCTGTTTTTT
clone_size: -; j_call: TRBJ2-4; d_call: TRBD1; v_call: TRBV2; cdr3_aa: CASSADRGAKNIQYF; cdr3_nt: TGTGCCAGCAGCGCGGACAGGGGTGCCAAAAACATTCAGTACTTC
clone_size: -; j_call: TRBJ1-1; d_call: TRBD1; v_call: TRBV7-6; cdr3_aa: CASSLMTGALNTEAFF; cdr3_nt: TGTGCCAGCAGCCTTATGACAGGGGCCTTGAACACTGAAGCTTTCTTT
clone_size: -; j_call: TRBJ1-1; d_call: TRBD1; v_call: TRBV15; cdr3_aa: CATSIKGATEAFF; cdr3_nt: TGTGCCACCAGCATCAAGGGGGCCACTGAAGCTTTCTTT
clone_size: -; j_call: TRBJ2-5; d_call: TRBD1; v_call: TRBV28; cdr3_aa: CASSLETGSRKTQYF; cdr3_nt: TGTGCCAGCAGTTTGGAGACAGGGAGTAGAAAGACCCAGTACTTC
clone_size: -; j_call: TRBJ1-1; d_call: TRBD1; v_call: TRBV2; cdr3_aa: CASSGDRLMNTEAFF; cdr3_nt: TGTGCCAGCAGTGGGGACAGACTCATGAACACTGAAGCTTTCTTT
clone_size: -; j_call: TRBJ2-3; d_call: TRBD2; v_call: TRBV7-9; cdr3_aa: CASSYGQAGAFTDTQYF; cdr3_nt: TGTGCCAGCAGTTACGGCCAAGCGGGGGCCTTCACAGATACGCAGTATTTT
clone_size: -; j_call: TRBJ1-5; d_call: -; v_call: TRBV4-3; cdr3_aa: CASSQEEGGNQPQHF; cdr3_nt: TGCGCCAGCAGCCAAGAAGAGGGAGGAAATCAGCCCCAGCATTTT
clone_size: few; j_call: TRBJ1-2; d_call: -; v_call: TRBV4-1; cdr3_aa: CASSQERDTYGYTF; cdr3_nt: TGCGCCAGCAGCCAAGAACGGGACACCTATGGCTACACCTTC
clone_size: -; j_call: TRBJ2-7; d_call: -; v_call: TRBV19; cdr3_aa: CASSISHGRGRAYEQYF; cdr3_nt: TGTGCCAGTAGTATATCCCACGGCAGGGGCCGAGCCTACGAGCAGTACTTC
clone_size: -; j_call: TRBJ2-6; d_call: TRBD1; v_call: TRBV19; cdr3_aa: CARRSGTGLSGANVLTF; cdr3_nt: TGTGCCCGCCGCTCCGGGACAGGGCTCTCTGGGGCCAACGTCCTGACTTTC
clone_size: once; j_call: TRBJ1-2; d_call: TRBD1; v_call: TRBV4-1; cdr3_aa: CASSQDPDRGRYGYTF; cdr3_nt: TGCGCCAGCAGCCAAGATCCCGACAGGGGTAGATATGGCTACACCTTC
clone_size: -; j_call: TRBJ2-5; d_call: TRBD2; v_call: TRBV7-2; cdr3_aa: CASSLSGGAETQYF; cdr3_nt: TGTGCCAGCAGCTTAAGCGGGGGGGCAGAGACCCAGTACTTC
clone_size: -; j_call: TRBJ1-2; d_call: TRBD1; v_call: TRBV6-1; cdr3_aa: CASRKTGQGIYGYTF; cdr3_nt: TGTGCCAGCAGGAAAACGGGACAGGGAATCTATGGCTACACCTTC
clone_size: -; j_call: TRBJ2-1; d_call: TRBD2; v_call: TRBV7-3; cdr3_aa: CASSLTSGTNEQFF; cdr3_nt: TGTGCCAGCAGCCTTACTAGCGGGACAAATGAGCAGTTCTTC
clone_size: -; j_call: TRBJ1-2; d_call: TRBD1; v_call: TRBV2; cdr3_aa: CASSRTGTNYGYTF; cdr3_nt: TGTGCCAGCAGTAGGACAGGGACTAACTATGGCTACACCTTC
clone_size: -; j_call: TRBJ1-2; d_call: TRBD1; v_call: TRBV30; cdr3_aa: CAWSVGGAGQGLNGYTF; cdr3_nt: TGTGCCTGGAGTGTTGGGGGGGCCGGACAGGGGCTTAACGGCTACACCTTC
clone_size: -; j_call: TRBJ1-5; d_call: -; v_call: TRBV7-2; cdr3_aa: CASSFTDDQPQHF; cdr3_nt: TGTGCCAGCAGCTTCACAGATGATCAGCCCCAGCATTTT
clone_size: -; j_call: TRBJ2-7; d_call: TRBD1; v_call: TRBV18; cdr3_aa: CASSPSIQGAYEQYF; cdr3_nt: TGTGCCAGCTCACCATCAATACAGGGGGCCTACGAGCAGTACTTC
clone_size: -; j_call: TRBJ1-2; d_call: -; v_call: TRBV6-6; cdr3_aa: CASRRGSDYGYTF; cdr3_nt: TGTGCCAGCCGTAGGGGAAGTGACTATGGCTACACCTTC
clone_size: -; j_call: TRBJ2-7; d_call: TRBD2; v_call: TRBV28; cdr3_aa: CASSLKRGRTVDSYEQYF; cdr3_nt: TGTGCCAGCAGTCTCAAGCGGGGGCGGACCGTAGACTCCTACGAGCAGTACTTC
clone_size: few; j_call: TRBJ2-7; d_call: TRBD2; v_call: TRBV9; cdr3_aa: CASSAGGADYEQYF; cdr3_nt: TGTGCCAGCAGCGCCGGGGGGGCCGACTACGAGCAGTACTTC
clone_size: -; j_call: TRBJ1-6; d_call: TRBD1; v_call: TRBV7-3; cdr3_aa: CASSQGTGANSPLHF; cdr3_nt: TGTGCCAGCAGCCAAGGGACAGGCGCCAATTCACCCCTCCACTTT
clone_size: -; j_call: TRBJ1-2; d_call: TRBD1; v_call: TRBV19; cdr3_aa: CASSTLAPQGAINYGYTF; cdr3_nt: TGTGCCAGTAGTACCTTAGCCCCCCAGGGGGCGATTAACTATGGCTACACCTTC
clone_size: -; j_call: TRBJ2-3; d_call: -; v_call: TRBV2; cdr3_aa: CASSGRVRGGDTQYF; cdr3_nt: TGTGCCAGCAGTGGGAGGGTGCGGGGTGGAGATACGCAGTATTTT